The present T cell receptor beta chain was sequenced within a study of T cells in Graves' hyperthyroidism and ophthalmopathy. Study outcomes and limitations: Among thyroid clonotypes expanded above 0.001, most also appeared in blood.

V lost 5 bases, J lost 8 bases, and 8 bases lay in between. Germline CDR1 is SGHTA and CDR2 is FQGTGA. This CDR3 contains 11 residues. Amplification of TCR beta CDR3 regions was performed using RNA transcripts as template. Carried out on the TCR CDR3, a first-round RT-PCR used the HTBI primer set. TCRdb reanalysed the multiplex PCR reads using MiXCR and keeps one entry per CDR3 protein. The sample records approximately 500,000 distinct CDR3 sequences, more than 45% being singletons. This clonotype has ten or more counts. Its matching antigen is unknown. Exclusions: uncontrolled infection, other autoimmune disease, pregnancy, lactation. Every diagnosis used clinical symptoms, serum thyroxine and TRAb, thyroid ultrasound and orbital computed tomography.

This TCR was sampled from a woman aged 18-30 years with Graves' hyperthyroidism. Sequenced sample: peripheral blood or thyroid tissue (not recorded which). This chain joins TRBV7-3 and TRBJ2-3, with a weak D call TRBD2 (6 bases). As DNA, the CDR3 is TGTGCCAGCAGCCACGGGGGTACGCAGTATTTT. Translated: CASSHGGTQYF.